This T cell receptor beta chain is drawn from a study of cytomegalovirus exposure and HLA in healthy donors. Study-wide results and limits: Later work found that TCR association rates differed between HLA loci; DRB1 had the most and HLA-C the fewest.

V lost 0 bases, J lost 1 base, and 8 bases lay in between. CDR1 is GTSNPN and CDR2 is SVGIG in the germline V gene (reference sequence). The CDR3 loop spans 14 amino acids. No CMV serostatus was recorded for this donor. Points on this clone: Antigen specificity is unknown.

PCR involved 60 Vbeta and 13 Jbeta primers. This table comes from immunoSEQ multiplex PCR, and its TCRdb copy is limited to in-frame clones, with some not included. The table shows around 39,000 clones, with around 62% occurring only once. The sequenced sample consisted of PBMCs. This receptor was taken from a human donor in good health. The J gene is TRBJ2-3, the V gene TRBV30; TRBD2 might be the D (5 bases). CDR3 residues: CAWSVPGGTDTQYF. The CDR3 nucleotides read TGTGCCTGGAGTGTACCCGGGGGCACAGATACGCAGTATTTT.